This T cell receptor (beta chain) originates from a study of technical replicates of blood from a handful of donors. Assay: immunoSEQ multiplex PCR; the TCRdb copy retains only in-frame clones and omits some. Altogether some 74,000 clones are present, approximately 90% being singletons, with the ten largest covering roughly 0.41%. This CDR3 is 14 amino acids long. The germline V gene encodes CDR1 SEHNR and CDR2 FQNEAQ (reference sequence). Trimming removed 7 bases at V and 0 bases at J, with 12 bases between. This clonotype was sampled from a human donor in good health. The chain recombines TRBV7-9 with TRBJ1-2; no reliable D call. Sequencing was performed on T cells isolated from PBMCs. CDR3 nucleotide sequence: TGTGCCAGCATCATTGAGGGATCTAACTATGGCTACACCTTC. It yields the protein CASIIEGSNYGYTF.